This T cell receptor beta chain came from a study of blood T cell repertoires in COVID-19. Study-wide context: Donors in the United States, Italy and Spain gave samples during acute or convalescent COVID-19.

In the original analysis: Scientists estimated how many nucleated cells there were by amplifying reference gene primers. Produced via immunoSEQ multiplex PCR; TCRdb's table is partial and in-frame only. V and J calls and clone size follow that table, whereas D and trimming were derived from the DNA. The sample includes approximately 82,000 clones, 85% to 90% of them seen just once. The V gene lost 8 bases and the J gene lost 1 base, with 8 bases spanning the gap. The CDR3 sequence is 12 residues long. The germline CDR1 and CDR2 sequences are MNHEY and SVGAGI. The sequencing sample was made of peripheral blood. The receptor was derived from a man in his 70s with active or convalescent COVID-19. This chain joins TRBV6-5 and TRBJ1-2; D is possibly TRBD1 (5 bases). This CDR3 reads CASGGGNYGYTF. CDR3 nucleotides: TGTGCCAGCGGGGGGGGTAACTATGGCTACACCTTC.